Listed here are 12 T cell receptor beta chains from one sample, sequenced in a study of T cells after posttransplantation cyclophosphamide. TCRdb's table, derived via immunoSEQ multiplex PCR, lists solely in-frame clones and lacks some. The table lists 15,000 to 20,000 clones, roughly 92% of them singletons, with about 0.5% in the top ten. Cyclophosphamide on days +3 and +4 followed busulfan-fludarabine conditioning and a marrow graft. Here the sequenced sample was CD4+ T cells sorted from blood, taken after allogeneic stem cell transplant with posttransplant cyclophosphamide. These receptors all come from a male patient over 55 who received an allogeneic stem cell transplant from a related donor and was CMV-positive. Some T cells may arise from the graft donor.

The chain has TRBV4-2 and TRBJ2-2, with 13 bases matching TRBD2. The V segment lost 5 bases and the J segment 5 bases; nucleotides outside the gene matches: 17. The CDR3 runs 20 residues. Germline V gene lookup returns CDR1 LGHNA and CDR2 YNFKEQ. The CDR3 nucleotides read TGTGCCAGCAGCGCCAGACGCCCTGGACTAGCGGGGGAAAGTACCGGGGAGCTGTTTTTT. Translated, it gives CASSARRPGLAGESTGELFF.

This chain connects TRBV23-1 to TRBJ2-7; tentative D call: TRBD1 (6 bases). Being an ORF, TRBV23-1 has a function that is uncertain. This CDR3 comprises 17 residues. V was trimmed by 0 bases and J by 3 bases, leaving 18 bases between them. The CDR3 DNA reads TGCGCCAGCAGTCAATCGGACAGCCGAAGGAGTTTCTACGAGCAGTACTTC. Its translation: CASSQSDSRRSFYEQYF.

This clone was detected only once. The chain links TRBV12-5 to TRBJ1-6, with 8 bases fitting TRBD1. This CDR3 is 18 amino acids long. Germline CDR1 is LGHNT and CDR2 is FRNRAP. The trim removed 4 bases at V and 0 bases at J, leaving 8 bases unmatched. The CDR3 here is CASGWGTGGSSYNSPLHF. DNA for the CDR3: TGTGCTAGTGGTTGGGGGACAGGTGGGAGCTCCTATAATTCACCCCTCCACTTT. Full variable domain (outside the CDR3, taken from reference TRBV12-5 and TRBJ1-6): DARVTQTPRHKVTEMGQEVTMRCQPILGHNTVFWYRQTMMQGLELLAYFRNRAPLDDSGMPKDRFSAEMPDATLATLKIQPSEPRDSAVYFCASGWGTGGSSYNSPLHFGNGTRLTVT.

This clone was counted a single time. CDR3 residues: CSVEDGATDTQYF. CDR3 sequence (DNA): TGCAGCGTTGAAGATGGGGCTACAGATACGCAGTATTTT. The chain carries TRBV29-1 and TRBJ2-3, with D possibly TRBD1 on 5 matching bases. The length of the CDR3 is 13 residues. In germline, CDR1 is SQVTM, CDR2 ANQGSEA. V was clipped by 0 bases and J by 3 bases, with 7 bases between them.

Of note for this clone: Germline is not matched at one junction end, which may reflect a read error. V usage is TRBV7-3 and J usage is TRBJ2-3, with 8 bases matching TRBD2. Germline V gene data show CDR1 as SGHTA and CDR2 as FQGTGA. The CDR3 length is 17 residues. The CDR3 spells CASSSHFGGAGSDTRYF. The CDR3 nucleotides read TGTGCCAGCAGCTCCCATTTCGGGGGGGCGGGTTCGGATACGCGGTATTTT.

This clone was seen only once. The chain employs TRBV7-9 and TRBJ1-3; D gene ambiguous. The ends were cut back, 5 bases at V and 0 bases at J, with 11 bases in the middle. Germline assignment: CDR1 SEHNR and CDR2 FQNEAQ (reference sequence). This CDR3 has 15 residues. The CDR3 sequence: CASSVHGSSGNTIYF. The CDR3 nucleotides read TGTGCCAGCAGCGTACATGGGAGCTCTGGAAACACCATATATTTT.

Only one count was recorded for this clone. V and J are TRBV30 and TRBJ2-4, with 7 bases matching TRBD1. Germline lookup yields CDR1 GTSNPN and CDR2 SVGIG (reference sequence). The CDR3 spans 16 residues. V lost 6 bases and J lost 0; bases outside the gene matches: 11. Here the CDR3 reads CACRKGTAIAKNIQYF. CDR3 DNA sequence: TGTGCCTGCCGGAAGGGGACAGCGATAGCCAAAAACATTCAGTACTTC.

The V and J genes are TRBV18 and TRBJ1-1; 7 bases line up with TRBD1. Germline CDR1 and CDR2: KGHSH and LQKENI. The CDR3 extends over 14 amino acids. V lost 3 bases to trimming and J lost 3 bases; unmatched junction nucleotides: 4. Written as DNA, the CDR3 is TGTGCCAGCTCACCGGAGACAGGGTACACTGAAGCTTTCTTT. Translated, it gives CASSPETGYTEAFF. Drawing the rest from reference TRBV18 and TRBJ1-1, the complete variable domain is NAGVMQNPRHLVRRRGQEARLRCSPMKGHSHVYWYRQLPEEGLKFMVYLQKENIIDESGMPKERFSAEFPKEGPSILRIQQVVRGDSAAYFCASSPETGYTEAFFGQGTRLTVV.

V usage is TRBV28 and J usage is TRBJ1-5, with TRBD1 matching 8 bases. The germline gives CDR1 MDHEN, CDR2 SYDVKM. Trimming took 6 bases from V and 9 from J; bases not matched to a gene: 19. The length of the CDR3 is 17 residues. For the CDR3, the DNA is TGTGCCAGCAGCCCCTACTCCCGACAGGGGAGGTTACGGCCCCAGCATTTT. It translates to CASSPYSRQGRLRPQHF.

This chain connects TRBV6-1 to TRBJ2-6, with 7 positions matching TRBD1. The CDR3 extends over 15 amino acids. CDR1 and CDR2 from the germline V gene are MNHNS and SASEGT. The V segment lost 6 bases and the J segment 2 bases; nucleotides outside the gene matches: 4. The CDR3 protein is CASRSTGAGANVLTF. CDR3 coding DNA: TGTGCCAGCAGATCTACAGGGGCTGGGGCCAACGTCCTGACTTTC.

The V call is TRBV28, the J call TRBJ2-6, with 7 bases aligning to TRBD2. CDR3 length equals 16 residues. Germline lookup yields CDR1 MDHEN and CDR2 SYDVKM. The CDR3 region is CATEPGLNSGANVLTF. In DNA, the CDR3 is TGTGCGACCGAACCGGGACTAAACTCTGGGGCCAACGTCCTGACTTTC.

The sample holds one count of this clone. The CDR3 is CAINSGNTEAFF. As DNA, the CDR3 is TGTGCCATCAACTCAGGGAACACTGAAGCTTTCTTT. The V and J genes are TRBV10-3 and TRBJ1-1; D remains ambiguous. CDR1 is ENHRY, CDR2 SYGVKD, per germline. V lost 7 bases, J lost 1 base, and 7 bases lay in between. CDR3 length: 12 residues.